This record concerns one T cell receptor (beta chain) sequence. Clones were read by immunoSEQ multiplex PCR, and TCRdb kept only the in-frame ones, dropping some. The sample lists about 50,000 clones; roughly 90% were seen once. The sample is drawn from a study of T cell changes during pregnancy in multiple sclerosis. The input for sequencing was CD4+ T cells from peripheral blood mononuclear cells, taken after pregnancy. The sequence was obtained from a female donor with multiple sclerosis, enrolled in a pregnancy study.

CDR3 coding DNA: TGCAGCGTTGTCATAGCGGGAGCGCTCAGCTCCTACAATGAGCAGTTCTTC. Residues: CSVVIAGALSSYNEQFF. The J gene is TRBJ2-1, the V gene TRBV29-1; the match to TRBD2 covers 9 bases. From germline, CDR1 is SQVTM and CDR2 ANQGSEA. With 4 bases clipped from V and 0 bases from J, the junction kept 10 bases outside the gene matches. CDR3 length: 17 amino acids.